A selection of T cell receptor beta chains follows, all from one sample in a study of T cell responses to AZD1222 COVID-19 vaccine. Sequencing was performed with immunoSEQ multiplex PCR; in TCRdb, only in-frame clones are kept and a portion is missing. The sample consists of some 120,000 clones, more than 85% of them appearing once. The sample here was peripheral blood, taken on day 0 of AZD1222 vaccination. The origin of the receptors is an adult in good health. The CDR3 runs from the conserved cysteine through the conserved F or W. Fields, in order: V gene, J gene, D gene, clone size, CDR3 DNA, CDR3 protein. The D gene is left open where the match is weak. The size field is filled for only some rows; it gives once, few, many or a size class.

>TRBV12-5|TRBJ2-3|-|-
TGTGCTAGTGGTTTGTCCAGGGTTAGCACAGATACGCAGTATTTT
CASGLSRVSTDTQYF
>TRBV7-9|TRBJ2-7|TRBD1|once
TGTGCCAGCAGCCCCGAAACCGGGACAGGACCCTCCTACGAGCAGTACTTC
CASSPETGTGPSYEQYF
>TRBV12-5|TRBJ2-3|TRBD1|-
TGTGCTAGTGGTCCTGGGGACAGGCCTAGCACAGATACGCAGTATTTT
CASGPGDRPSTDTQYF
>TRBV3-1/TRBV3-2|TRBJ1-4|-|-
TGTGCCAGCAGCCAAGGAGGGCGCGGTGAAAAACTGTTTTTT
CASSQGGRGEKLFF
>TRBV27|TRBJ1-1|TRBD1|-
TGTGCCAGCAGTCCGCGGACAGGGGGGGACACTGAAGCTTTCTTT
CASSPRTGGDTEAFF
>TRBV18|TRBJ2-7|-|-
TGTGCCAGCTCACCATTCTCCGGCGAGCAGTACTTC
CASSPFSGEQYF
>TRBV9|TRBJ1-2|-|-
TGTGCCAGCAGCGTAGATTTATCAGCTAACTATGGCTACACCTTC
CASSVDLSANYGYTF
>TRBV11-2|TRBJ2-1|-|once
TGTGCCAGCAGCCCTAGGGGAGGCAGGGGCTCCTACAATGAGCAGTTCTTC
CASSPRGGRGSYNEQFF
>TRBV11-2|TRBJ2-7|-|-
TGTGCCAGCAGCTCCTACAGCGAGCAGTACTTC
CASSSYSEQYF
>TRBV4-1|TRBJ1-1|-|-
TGCGCCAGCAGCCAAGATAAATCGACGGGGGCTTTCTTT
CASSQDKSTGAFF
>TRBV29-1|TRBJ1-5|TRBD1|-
TGCAGCGTTGCCCTGGGACAGGGGGATCAGCCCCAGCATTTT
CSVALGQGDQPQHF
>TRBV2|TRBJ1-5|TRBD1|-
TGTGCCAGCATGCGTGGGACAGGAAATAGCAATCAGCCCCAGCATTTT
CASMRGTGNSNQPQHF
>TRBV11-2|TRBJ2-3|-|-
TGTGCCAGCAGCTTAGCCCGCCGGGACAAGGGGGATGTGGATACGCAGTATTTT
CASSLARRDKGDVDTQYF
>TRBV19|TRBJ1-1|-|-
TGTGCCAGTACCCTCCTGTCGGGGGGCACTGAAGCTTTCTTT
CASTLLSGGTEAFF
>TRBV27|TRBJ1-6|-|-
TGTGCCAGCAGCCCATACCCCCGCAATACACCCCTCCACTTT
CASSPYPRNTPLHF
>TRBV30|TRBJ2-7|-|-
TGTGCCTGGAGCACGGGCTACGAGCAGTACTTC
CAWSTGYEQYF
>TRBV11-2|TRBJ1-3|-|-
TGTGCCAGCAGCCAACCGACAGGAAACTCTGGAAACACCATATATTTT
CASSQPTGNSGNTIYF
>TRBV3-1/TRBV3-2|TRBJ1-1|-|-
TGTGCCAGCAGCCCGACCGGGGGAGGCACTGAAGCTTTCTTT
CASSPTGGGTEAFF
>TRBV6-1|TRBJ1-3|-|-
TGTGCCAGCAGTGAAGCTGGGGACGGGGGAAACACCATATATTTT
CASSEAGDGGNTIYF
>TRBV4-2|TRBJ1-2|-|once
TGTGCCAGCAGCCAAGATGAAGGGTATGGCTACACCTTC
CASSQDEGYGYTF
>TRBV5-1|TRBJ1-1|-|-
TGCGCCAGCAGCTCCGAGTGGACGAACACTGAAGCTTTCTTT
CASSSEWTNTEAFF
>TRBV6-5|TRBJ1-6|-|-
TGTGCCAGCAGTTGGGGACCCTTCAATTCACCCCTCCACTTT
CASSWGPFNSPLHF
>TRBV7-2|TRBJ2-7|-|-
TGTGCCAGCAGCTTAAATGCAGGTCCTTACGAGCAGTACTTC
CASSLNAGPYEQYF
>TRBV18|TRBJ2-3|-|once
TGTGCCAGCTCACCGGATGGGCCGACAGATACGCAGTATTTT
CASSPDGPTDTQYF
>TRBV10-3|TRBJ1-1|-|-
TGTGCCATCAGCGCTGACAGATCCCAAGAAGCTTTCTTT
CAISADRSQEAFF
>TRBV6-5|TRBJ1-5|TRBD1|-
TGTGCCAGTACCGGGACAGCTAGCAATCAGCCCCAGCATTTT
CASTGTASNQPQHF
>TRBV6-5|TRBJ1-1|-|-
TGTGCCAGCAGTCCGGACATATGGAACACTGAAGCTTTCTTT
CASSPDIWNTEAFF
>TRBV4-1|TRBJ1-5|-|-
TGCGCCAGCAGCCAAGAAATGGGCAGGTTTCAGCCCCAGCATTTT
CASSQEMGRFQPQHF